Below, 31 T cell receptor beta chains from the same sample are listed, as sequenced in a study of blood T cell repertoires in COVID-19. Method: immunoSEQ multiplex PCR; TCRdb's copy keeps in-frame clones and lacks some. The data show 30,000 to 45,000 clones, over 65% seen once. Sequencing was done on a sample of peripheral blood. The receptors were sampled from a man in his fifties or sixties with active COVID-19.

This chain joins TRBV20-1 and TRBJ2-5; maybe TRBD1 (5 bases). Germline CDR1 reads DFQATT; CDR2 reads SNEGSKA (reference sequence). The CDR3 has 11 residues. Trimming removed 6 bases at V and 4 bases at J, with 9 bases between. CDR3 loop: CSAGRLETQYF. The CDR3 DNA sequence: TGCAGTGCGGGGCGTTTAGAGACCCAGTACTTC.

The V call is TRBV7-2, the J call TRBJ1-1; 9 bases agree with TRBD1. Germline lookup yields CDR1 SGHTA and CDR2 FQGNSA. V shed 5 bases and J 4 bases; nucleotides not matched to a gene: 14. There are 17 residues in the CDR3. For the CDR3, the DNA is TGTGCCAGCAGCCCCGGGACAGGGCTGGGTACTAGCACTGAAGCTTTCTTT. Its protein is CASSPGTGLGTSTEAFF. The full variable domain, its missing parts supplied by reference TRBV7-2 and TRBJ1-1, is GAGVSQSPSNKVTEKGKDVELRCDPISGHTALYWYRQSLGQGLEFLIYFQGNSAPDKSGLPSDRFSAERTGGSVSTLTIQRTQQEDSAVYLCASSPGTGLGTSTEAFFGQGTRLTVV.

V usage is TRBV5-1 and J usage is TRBJ1-1; 7 bases map to TRBD1. CDR3 length: 14 amino acids. V lost 0 bases, J lost 4 bases, and 3 bases stayed unmatched. CDR1 and CDR2 from the germline V gene are SGHRS and YFSETQ. The CDR3 protein is CASSLEQGSTEAFF. Written as DNA, the CDR3 is TGCGCCAGCAGCTTGGAACAGGGGAGCACTGAAGCTTTCTTT.

The V call is TRBV27, the J call TRBJ2-3; 10 nucleotides align to TRBD2. V lost 5 bases, J lost 1 base, and 3 bases stayed unmatched. This CDR3 has 15 amino acids. Germline CDR1 reads MNHEY; CDR2 reads SMNVEV (reference sequence). CDR3 region: CASSIGLAGTDTQYF. The CDR3 DNA reads TGTGCCAGCAGTATAGGACTAGCGGGCACAGATACGCAGTATTTT.

The V call is TRBV9, the J call TRBJ2-1; weak D call: TRBD1 (6 bases). Germline-derived CDR1 and CDR2 are SGDLS and YYNGEE. CDR3 length equals 14 residues. Trimming took 0 bases from V and 7 from J, leaving 11 bases between them. CDR3 loop: CASSVDVGANEQFF. The DNA of the CDR3 is TGTGCCAGCAGCGTAGACGTGGGGGCGAATGAGCAGTTCTTC.

V and J are TRBV12-3 or TRBV12-4 and TRBJ2-1; the D gene is possibly TRBD1 (5 bases). V shed 6 bases and J shed 7 bases, with 10 bases lying between them. The CDR3 spans 12 residues. The CDR3 reads CASRKTVNEQFF. As DNA, the CDR3 is TGTGCCAGCAGGAAGACAGTGAATGAGCAGTTCTTC.

The gene calls are TRBV7-2 and TRBJ2-1, with 9 bases aligning to TRBD2. Per the germline V gene, CDR1 is SGHTA and CDR2 is FQGNSA. Trimming took 1 base from V and 10 from J; bases not matched to a gene: 2. The CDR3 spans 13 residues. CDR3: CASSLGLAAEQFF. The CDR3 DNA is TGTGCCAGCAGCTTAGGACTAGCGGCCGAGCAGTTCTTC.

The V and J genes are TRBV6-1 and TRBJ2-3; no clear D gene. V lost 1 base and J lost 2, with 4 bases in between. Per germline, CDR1 MNHNS and CDR2 SASEGT. The CDR3 runs to 13 residues. The CDR3 spells CASSEDNTDTQYF. Written as DNA, the CDR3 is TGTGCCAGCAGTGAAGACAACACAGATACGCAGTATTTT.

The chain couples TRBV19 to TRBJ1-5, with a weak D call TRBD1 (5 bases). Germline CDR1 reads LNHDA; CDR2 reads SQIVND (reference sequence). This CDR3 region has 13 residues. V lost 10 bases and J 4 bases, leaving 14 bases between the germline ends. CDR3 DNA sequence: TGTGCCACCGGACAAGGGGTAAATCAGCCCCAGCATTTT. This gives the protein CATGQGVNQPQHF.

The chain couples TRBV11-2 to TRBJ2-1; 8 bases align to TRBD1. The CDR3 extends over 15 amino acids. Germline-derived CDR1 and CDR2 are SGHAT and FQNNGV. The V gene end was trimmed by 4 bases and the J gene end by 9 bases; junction bases not matched to a gene: 11. CDR3: CASSSISGGQGEQFF. The DNA of the CDR3 is TGTGCCAGCAGCTCGATTAGCGGCGGACAGGGTGAGCAGTTCTTC. Full variable domain (outside the CDR3, taken from reference TRBV11-2 and TRBJ2-1): EAGVAQSPRYKIIEKRQSVAFWCNPISGHATLYWYQQILGQGPKLLIQFQNNGVVDDSQLPKDRFSAERLKGVDSTLKIQPAKLEDSAVYLCASSSISGGQGEQFFGPGTRLTVL.

The chain joins TRBV7-6 to TRBJ1-1; D unresolved. The V end lost 6 bases, the J end lost 5 bases, and 13 bases lay between the germline ends. The CDR3 contains 13 residues. Germline V gene lookup returns CDR1 SGHVS and CDR2 FNYEAQ. CDR3 sequence (DNA): TGTGCCAGCAGTTACGACATCCGGACTGAAGCTTTCTTT. It codes for CASSYDIRTEAFF.

This clone was picked up a small number of times. The chain employs TRBV27 and TRBJ2-3; 8 bases map to TRBD1. CDR1 and CDR2 (germline): MNHEY, SMNVEV (reference sequence). This CDR3 has 16 amino acids. The CDR3 DNA reads as TGTGCGTCCCGGGGGACAGGAGGATTACACACAGATACGCAGTATTTT. Protein sequence: CASRGTGGLHTDTQYF.

The gene calls are TRBV7-6 and TRBJ2-3; 11 nucleotides align to TRBD2. Germline loops: CDR1 SGHVS, CDR2 FNYEAQ. Trimming at V came to 4 bases and at J to 6 bases, leaving 9 bases not matched to a gene. The CDR3 is 16 residues long. In DNA, the CDR3 is TGTGCCAGCAGCTCGTCCCGTAGCGGGAGGGGGGATACGCAGTATTTT. This translates into CASSSSRSGRGDTQYF. The whole variable domain, filled in from reference TRBV7-6 and TRBJ2-3, reads GAGVSQSPRYKVTKRGQDVALRCDPISGHVSLYWYRQALGQGPEFLTYFNYEAQQDKSGLPNDRFSAERPEGSISTLTIQRTEQRDSAMYRCASSSSRSGRGDTQYFGPGTRLTVL.

The V call is TRBV6-1, the J call TRBJ1-2; 7 nucleotides align to TRBD1. Per germline, CDR1 MNHNS and CDR2 SASEGT. J lost 4 bases, V lost 2 bases, and 1 base had no gene match. The CDR3 has 13 residues. CDR3 amino acids: CASSEHRGYGYTF. The DNA of the CDR3 is TGTGCCAGCAGTGAACACAGGGGCTATGGCTACACCTTC.

This chain uses TRBV10-3 with TRBJ2-5; 8 positions agree with TRBD2. From germline, CDR1 is ENHRY and CDR2 SYGVKD. The junction had 2 bases not matched to a gene; V was cut back by 7 bases and J by 1 base. The CDR3 is 13 residues long. This CDR3 is CAINAGGQETQYF. The CDR3 coding sequence is TGTGCCATCAACGCGGGGGGCCAAGAGACCCAGTACTTC.

This clone was detected only once. V is TRBV5-5 and J is TRBJ1-3, with TRBD1 matching 7 bases. Germline CDR1 SGHKS, CDR2 YYEKEE (reference sequence). Trimming took 1 base from V and 4 from J; bases not matched to a gene: 5. The CDR3 is 15 amino acids. The CDR3 loop reads CASSLIPGGGNTIYF. CDR3 DNA: TGTGCCAGCAGCTTGATTCCAGGGGGAGGAAACACCATATATTTT.

CDR3 residues: CASSDPGQLMDEQYF. The CDR3 DNA reads TGTGCCAGCAGTGATCCGGGACAGTTGATGGACGAGCAGTACTTC. The chain employs TRBV2 and TRBJ2-7; 7 bases line up with TRBD1. Germline V gives CDR1 SNHLY, CDR2 FYNNEI. The CDR3 spans 15 residues. Losses at the gene ends were 3 bases for V and 5 bases for J; bases not matched to a gene: 10. Drawing the rest from reference TRBV2 and TRBJ2-7, the complete variable domain is EPEVTQTPSHQVTQMGQEVILRCVPISNHLYFYWYRQILGQKVEFLVSFYNNEISEKSEIFDDQFSVERPDGSNFTLKIRSTKLEDSAMYFCASSDPGQLMDEQYFGPGTRLTVT.

The rearrangement links TRBV21-1 to TRBJ1-4. TRBV21-1 is a listed pseudogene. CDR3 length: 19 amino acids. CDR3 sequence (DNA): TGTGCCAGCAGCAATCCCGAGGGCAGGAGCCTTGCAACTAATGAAAAACTGTTTTTT. Protein sequence: CASSNPEGRSLATNEKLFF.

Only one count was recorded for this clone. The J gene is TRBJ1-6, the V gene TRBV11-2, with a tentative D call TRBD1 (6 bases). Trimming removed 3 bases from V and 7 bases from J, with 13 bases in between. Germline V gene sequence: CDR1 SGHAT, CDR2 FQNNGV. This CDR3 has 15 residues. In DNA, the CDR3 is TGTGCCAGCAGCTTTCAAGGGAGGGGGAATTCACCCCTCCACTTT. Translation: CASSFQGRGNSPLHF. Combining the CDR3 with reference TRBV11-2 and TRBJ1-6 gives the whole variable domain EAGVAQSPRYKIIEKRQSVAFWCNPISGHATLYWYQQILGQGPKLLIQFQNNGVVDDSQLPKDRFSAERLKGVDSTLKIQPAKLEDSAVYLCASSFQGRGNSPLHFGNGTRLTVT.

This clone appeared once. V and J are TRBV4-2 and TRBJ2-7; 15 bases map to TRBD2. The CDR3 has 16 residues. The J segment lost 6 bases and the V segment lost 3 bases, leaving 6 bases of the junction unmatched. Germline values: CDR1 LGHNA, CDR2 YNFKEQ. The CDR3 DNA sequence: TGTGCCAGCAGCCATGGACTAGCGGGAGGGCCTGGCGAGCAGTACTTC. Protein sequence: CASSHGLAGGPGEQYF.

This chain's CDR3 is CASSSLDSSSISTDTQYF. The CDR3 DNA reads as TGTGCCAGCAGTTCCCTGGACTCCTCTTCCATTAGCACAGATACGCAGTATTTT. The V call is TRBV28, the J call TRBJ2-3, with D possibly matching TRBD2 (5 bases). CDR1 is MDHEN, CDR2 SYDVKM, per germline. The V end lost 4 bases, the J end lost 0 bases, and 20 bases lay between the germline ends. The CDR3 length is 18 residues.

This clone came up once. Here the CDR3 reads CASSYPPLNSPYNEQFF. CDR3 nucleotide sequence: TGTGCCAGCAGCTACCCCCCGCTAAACTCTCCCTACAATGAGCAGTTCTTC. The V and J genes are TRBV7-8 and TRBJ2-1; D is unresolved. V gave up 4 bases and J gave up 2 bases, with 18 bases separating them. Germline loops: CDR1 SGHVS, CDR2 FQNEAQ. The length of the CDR3 is 17 residues.

The chain combines TRBV9 with TRBJ1-1; TRBD1 aligns across 8 bases. Germline loops: CDR1 SGDLS, CDR2 YYNGEE. The V segment lost 4 bases and the J segment 4 bases; nucleotides outside the gene matches: 6. This CDR3 spans 14 amino acids. As DNA, the CDR3 is TGTGCCAGCAGCCGATGGACAGGGACCACTGAAGCTTTCTTT. This translates into CASSRWTGTTEAFF.

This sequence joins TRBV9 and TRBJ2-3; 8 bases are a match to TRBD2. The CDR3 runs to 15 residues. V was pared by 3 bases and J by 1 base, with 4 bases of the junction left unmatched. The germline CDR1 and CDR2 sequences are SGDLS and YYNGEE. CDR3 sequence reads: CASSEPGLGTDTQYF. The DNA for the CDR3 is TGTGCCAGCAGCGAGCCGGGACTAGGCACAGATACGCAGTATTTT.

The rearrangement uses TRBV18 and TRBJ2-7; 8 positions match TRBD1. This CDR3 has 16 amino acids. With V trimmed by 3 bases and J by 1 base, 8 bases remained unmatched. Per the germline V gene, CDR1 is KGHSH and CDR2 is LQKENI. Here the CDR3 DNA reads TGTGCCAGCTCACCCGAGACAGGGGCGGGATCCTACGAGCAGTACTTC. Its translation: CASSPETGAGSYEQYF.

The chain is built from TRBV7-9 and TRBJ2-7, with 7 positions matching TRBD1. V was pared by 9 bases and J by 0 bases, with 2 bases of the junction left unmatched. The CDR3 length is 12 residues. Per germline, CDR1 SEHNR and CDR2 FQNEAQ (reference sequence). CDR3: CARGTDSYEQYF. The CDR3 region has the DNA TGTGCCAGAGGGACAGACTCCTACGAGCAGTACTTC.

This clone appeared a few times. The chain combines TRBV11-2 with TRBJ1-2, with TRBD1 matching 8 bases. This CDR3 contains 15 residues. With V trimmed by 2 bases and J by 7 bases, 9 bases remained unmatched. From germline, CDR1 is SGHAT and CDR2 FQNNGV. The CDR3 loop is CASSLNSGQEGGYTF. CDR3 coding DNA: TGTGCCAGCAGCTTAAACTCGGGACAGGAGGGTGGCTACACCTTC.

The V call is TRBV5-5, the J call TRBJ2-2; TRBD2 aligns across 9 bases. Germline CDR1 and CDR2: SGHKS and YYEKEE (reference sequence). The CDR3 is made up of 18 amino acids. Trimming removed 0 bases from V and 4 bases from J; junction bases left unmatched: 10. The CDR3 coding sequence is TGTGCCAGCAGCTTGGAAGCGGGGGGCCTAGGAGCCACCGGGGAGCTGTTTTTT. Translation: CASSLEAGGLGATGELFF.

The V and J genes are TRBV19 and TRBJ2-7, with TRBD1 as a possible D gene (6 bases). CDR1 is LNHDA, CDR2 SQIVND, per germline (reference sequence). The CDR3 spans 15 residues. V was clipped by 0 bases and J by 4 bases, with 13 bases between them. CDR3 bases: TGTGCCAGTAGTATAGAGGGTCAGGGGTGGTACGAGCAGTACTTC. It encodes CASSIEGQGWYEQYF.

This clone has only a few counts. This chain uses TRBV28 with TRBJ2-7; maybe TRBD2 (5 bases). The CDR3 runs 12 residues. From germline, CDR1 is MDHEN and CDR2 SYDVKM. The ends were cut back, 7 bases at V and 5 bases at J, with 12 bases in the middle. The CDR3 region has the DNA TGTGCCAGCATGGGTCGGGGTAACGAGCAGTACTTC. Amino acids: CASMGRGNEQYF. Looking up the rest from reference TRBV28 and TRBJ2-7 gives the full variable domain: DVKVTQSSRYLVKRTGEKVFLECVQDMDHENMFWYRQDPGLGLRLIYFSYDVKMKEKGDIPEGYSVSREKKERFSLILESASTNQTSMYLCASMGRGNEQYFGPGTRLTVT.

V is TRBV4-1 and J is TRBJ2-3; 8 positions match TRBD2. Germline loops: CDR1 MGHRA, CDR2 YSYEKL. The CDR3 totals 15 residues. The J segment lost 4 bases and the V segment lost 4 bases, leaving 7 bases of the junction unmatched. The CDR3 loop is CASSRSGSDADTQYF. CDR3 nucleotide sequence: TGCGCCAGCAGCCGAAGCGGGAGTGACGCAGATACGCAGTATTTT.